The subject of this entry is one T cell receptor (beta chain). The antigen is unknown. One base away lies a much larger clone, so this may be a sequencing read error. Construction of the TCR beta libraries employed iRepertoire HTBI primers in conjunction with Arm-PCR of CDR3 regions. One entry per CDR3 protein, called by TCRdb with MiXCR from the multiplex PCR reads. Here the sample spans about 530,000 distinct CDR3 sequences, about 16% being singletons. This sample is drawn from a study of regulatory T cells in long-lasting Graves disease. Study-wide results and caveats: Newly diagnosed Graves' patients had higher TCR diversity than persistent ones.

Time point in this sample: newly diagnosed GD, antithyroid drugs for less than 3 months. Researchers made the TCR library from RNA that was extracted from PBMCs. In addition, the sample was reused for a study of T cells in Graves' hyperthyroidism and ophthalmopathy. Per that study: Before onset, by a median of about seven months, the model predicted ophthalmopathy.

This TCR came from a woman aged 40 to 65 with Graves disease. The sequenced sample was peripheral blood mononuclear cells (PBMCs), obtained at new diagnosis, from a patient treated with antithyroid drugs.

The CDR3 is CASSLPSLGTGVGNEQLF. In nucleotides, the CDR3 is TGTGCCAGCAGTTTACCGAGCTTAGGGACAGGGGTTGGCAATGAGCAGCTCTTC. The chain links TRBV27 to TRBJ2-1; the match to TRBD1 covers 10 bases. CDR3 length: 18 residues. Germline lookup yields CDR1 MNHEY and CDR2 SMNVEV (reference sequence).